Described below is a single T cell receptor (beta chain) sequence and its context. The clone's antigen remains unknown. No much larger clone is present one base from it, and per-base qualities are unavailable. Each donor gave one peripheral blood draw, averaging roughly 120 mL, which was collected into heparinised tubes. Naive, central memory, regulatory and stem cell-like memory CD4+ T cells were sorted on a BD FACSAria II using a panel including CD45RO, CCR7, CD25, CD127, CD95 and CD27. Purity was above 98% for every sorted population. PBMCs were isolated right away by Lymphoprep density gradient centrifugation and were stained directly, without culture. So that batch effects would be minimized, each experiment stained and sorted samples in pairs, pairing one healthy donor with one patient. The data stem from a study of beta chain features in type 1 diabetes (dated by TCRdb to 2017 to 2018). About the study as a whole: Patients and healthy donors did not differ in mean age, gender distribution, total cell number or subset yield. Whereas all 30 or so donors provided naive and central memory subsets, regulatory and stem cell-like memory subsets were isolated from just 8 patients and about 8 healthy donors. A total of 107,917,701 sorted cells were examined across all samples, and the number of cells per subset was strongly correlated with RNA yield. In the study, TCRB repertoires of sorted circulating CD4+ T cell subsets from recently diagnosed type 1 diabetes patients were compared with those of matched healthy donors. Paper-wide results and their limitations: Naive, central memory and regulatory TCRB repertoires appeared more similar among patients than among healthy donors. Fewer insertions and more nucleotide deletions at VDJ recombination sites were observed in patients with type 1 diabetes, implying thymic rearrangement abnormalities. A moderate but significant shortening of TCRB CDR3 length was observed in type 1 diabetes patients in all four CD4+ subsets. HLA sub-analyses involved small numbers of individuals, so any influence of HLA type on TCRB rearrangement remained unresolved. Shorter templates might have been favored by PCR, but patient and control samples were amplified and corrected together, so both groups would have been affected equally by any skew. Because cDNA was sequenced instead of genomic DNA, activated cells with high expression could be over-represented, although the groups did not differ in activation or CD3 levels.

CDR1 and CDR2 (SNHLY, FYNNEI) derive from the germline V gene. The CDR3 contains 18 residues, cysteine and phenylalanine counted. Kept here is only the CDR3 DNA, which spans 54 bases and is read in frame from base 1. Trimming removed 7 bases from V and 4 bases from J, leaving 28 bases between the germline ends. The entire amount of isolated RNA was reverse transcribed using the High Capacity cDNA Reverse Transcription Kit, so the sequenced TCRB transcripts were expressed ones. Deep immunoSEQ sequencing was performed on naive, central memory and regulatory T cell samples, with an average of roughly 3.6 million total reads per sample. After sorted cells were lysed in RLT buffer, RNA was extracted with DNase-treated RNeasy Micro or Mini kits, with the choice depending on cell number. Each cell subset was processed on its own to prevent cross-contamination, while patient and healthy donor samples were processed together. TCRB sequences were amplified from cDNA with the immunoSEQ multiplex PCR, producing 87-bp fragments spanning the CDR3 region. Sequencing of the amplicons was performed on the Illumina HiSeq platform. For the original study's pipeline: PCR bias was computationally corrected using synthetic template baselines, reads within Hamming distance 2 were collapsed, and singletons that could not be merged were discarded. Reads were aligned against IMGT to assign V, D and J genes, CDR3 length and insertions or deletions at six rearrangement sites. Within each subset, clonotype counts were normalized to the number of sorted cells before true diversity and Gini coefficients were calculated with the tcR R package. The overlap coefficient, calculated on TCRB nucleotide sequences, was used to measure repertoire sharing. Out-of-frame TCRB sequences from naive cells were analyzed to stand in for the pre-selection repertoire. This is the immuneACCESS table as TCRdb keeps it, with only in-frame sequences that have V and J called. A part of the clones is gone; compared with another copy, unresolved V genes explain less than half, and the rest is unexplained. The V and J calls and clone size come from that table; D and trimming were worked out from the DNA. This sample is represented by about 150,000 clones; roughly a tenth of them were singletons. 1.3% of the sample lies in the top ten.

Material for sequencing was naive CD4+ T cells from blood. The cell subset or site label for this specimen denotes: true naive CD4+ T cells. The receptor's source is a young man in good health. The chain is assembled from TRBV2 and TRBJ1-2; the D gene cannot be resolved reliably. The CDR3 amino acid sequence is: CASNKGLGRGLPGYGYTF. The DNA reads as follows: TGTGCCAGCAACAAGGGCCTCGGACGGGGTCTTCCCGGCTATGGCTACACCTTC.